The sequence of this T cell receptor (beta chain) was determined in a study of shared clonotypes between healthy human individuals (dated by TCRdb to 2020 to 2022). Some background on the complete study: The cohort included three men and two women between 18 and 49 years of age. Per donor, leukapheresis produced somewhere between about 0.9 and 9 billion PBMCs. To estimate repertoire size and how much clonotype sharing occurs between individuals, the study deeply sequenced the blood TCR repertoires of roughly 5 healthy adults. To increase sequencing depth and limit assay-specific biases, TCR repertoire library preparation and sequencing were carried out by different laboratories using diverse techniques. For each donor, CD4 naive and CD4 memory were each run on three plates, CD8 naive on two plates, and CD8 memory on one plate. General study outcomes and caveats: Pairwise subsampling led to the expectation that sequencing depth would affect the degree of clonotype sharing among donors. Estimated clonotype richness was generally larger for naive than for memory subsets. Only blood was sampled, and tissue TCR repertoires likely differ from those in blood. Compared with non-shared clonotypes, the clonotypes found in all four sorted-subset donors had higher generation probabilities. Because the study included only a small number of donors, the genetic and exposure-history diversity represented was limited. When several donors were compared, the shared fraction of clonotypes was around 4.6% for naive CD4, less than 4% for naive CD8, roughly 2.3% for memory CD4, and around 0.37% for memory CD8. Rarefaction of sorted-subset datasets indicated incomplete sequencing despite the large sequencing depth.

Donors were healthy HIV-negative adults with no recently reported acute infections or vaccinations. Only Caucasian adults living in Nashville, Tennessee, USA were represented among the donors. Magnetic negative selection was used to enrich CD4+ T cells, after which naive cells were positively selected on CD45RA and the negative fraction became the memory subset. Blood was collected by leukapheresis, and PBMCs were isolated by Ficoll-Histopaque density gradient centrifugation and then cryopreserved in liquid nitrogen vapor phase. Analytical flow cytometry was used to check the purity and quantity of every magnetically sorted T cell population. Each sorted fraction had its genomic DNA isolated and then quantified by UV absorbance on a Nanodrop 2000c. A note on this clone: It lacks a known antigen. Base qualities are not at hand, and no much larger clone is one base apart.

TCR CDR3 regions were amplified from genomic DNA by multiplex PCR using the deep immunoSEQ assay. Genomic DNA extracted from each cell subset was distributed evenly over all wells of several immunoSEQ 96-well plates, and each plate served as one replicate. For sorted subsets, approximately 0.2 ug of genomic DNA, equivalent to tens of thousands of T cell genomes, went into each replicate PCR. Purified libraries were quantified with a Qubit 3.0 fluorometer, sized on a Bioanalyzer 2100, and re-quantified with the KAPA Library Quantification kit. Every immunoSEQ 96-well plate was sequenced on a separate single-read 150-cycle Illumina NextSeq 550 flow cell. The source study handled its data this way. The immunoSEQ output contained only junctional sequences without quality scores, so filtering could not match that applied to full-length reads. To assign V/J genes and CDR3, sequences were annotated against IMGT germline references using PyIR, a Python wrapper for IgBLAST v1.9. Reads were removed for weak V/J assignments (E-value above 1e-6), missing CDR3, stop codons, out-of-frame junctions, or ambiguous translated residues. V3J clonotypes were defined by identical inferred V gene, J gene, and CDR3 amino acid sequence. The percentage overlap between two repertoires was calculated by dividing the number of shared unique clonotypes by the size of the smaller repertoire. Richness of each repertoire was evaluated using RTK rarefaction, the Chao1 estimator, and Recon v2.1 estimates of unobserved clonotypes. For all TCRbeta clonotypes obtained by the gDNA method from a few donors, generation probabilities were computed with OLGA. The table was pulled from immuneACCESS by TCRdb, which kept in-frame rearrangements only. Such tables lose some clones; where checked, under half of the loss comes from unresolved V genes, and the rest has no known cause. V, J and clone size are taken as reported in that table, and D and trimming were inferred from the DNA itself. The sample table records 2 million to 3 million clones; 80% to 95% of these occur just once. Around 0.4% of the sample comes from the top ten.

As encoded in the germline V gene, CDR1 is SGHNT while CDR2 is YENEEA. From the cysteine through the phenylalanine, the CDR3 covers 13 amino acids. The DNA shown is the 39-base CDR3, in frame from base 1. Between the V and J ends, shortened by 5 bases and 1 base respectively, the junction contains 8 bases. The origin of this receptor is a man aged 18 to 29 in good health. Some clones in this sample may be carry-over from other donors' samples. What was sequenced was naive CD4+ T cells from PBMCs. Interpreted using the paper, the cell subset or site label stands for: CD45RA+ positively selected. The V and J genes are TRBV11-3 and TRBJ1-1, with no confident D gene call. The DNA sequence is as follows: TGTGCCAGCAGCGCAAACAGGAACACTGAAGCTTTCTTT. Translated, it reads CASSANRNTEAFF.